This is a list of T cell receptor beta chains from one sample in a study of cytomegalovirus exposure and HLA in healthy donors. TCRdb's table, derived via immunoSEQ multiplex PCR, lists solely in-frame clones and lacks some. The sample yields tens of thousands of clones, more than 75% seen once. The sample comprised PBMCs. The receptors were gathered from a man in his thirties or forties in good health and CMV-seronegative. Both conserved end residues are part of each CDR3. Each record gives: D gene, V gene, J gene, clone size, CDR3 protein, CDR3 DNA. D genes are given only for firm matches. A clone size is listed for some rows: how often the clone was seen (once, few, many), or a class if it is expanded.

d_call: TRBD2
v_call: TRBV5-1
j_call: TRBJ2-2
clone_size: NA
cdr3_aa: CASRYGLAGGVGELFF
cdr3_nt: TGCGCCAGCAGATACGGACTAGCGGGAGGGGTCGGGGAGCTGTTTTTT

d_call: TRBD1
v_call: TRBV13
j_call: TRBJ2-7
clone_size: NA
cdr3_aa: CASSQDRVSYEQYF
cdr3_nt: TGTGCCAGCAGCCAAGACAGGGTCTCCTACGAGCAGTACTTC

d_call: TRBD2
v_call: TRBV5-1
j_call: TRBJ2-7
clone_size: few
cdr3_aa: CASSSAGGPGEQYF
cdr3_nt: TGCGCCAGCAGCTCAGCGGGAGGGCCCGGGGAGCAGTACTTC

d_call: TRBD1
v_call: TRBV15
j_call: TRBJ2-1
clone_size: NA
cdr3_aa: CATSTDRGPYNEQFF
cdr3_nt: TGTGCCACCAGCACCGACAGGGGTCCTTACAATGAGCAGTTCTTC

d_call: NA
v_call: TRBV23-1
j_call: TRBJ1-1
clone_size: once
cdr3_aa: CASSHSPPEAFF
cdr3_nt: TGCGCCAGCAGTCACTCCCCCCCTGAAGCTTTCTTT

d_call: NA
v_call: TRBV25-1
j_call: TRBJ1-5
clone_size: NA
cdr3_aa: CASSAVDGNQPQHF
cdr3_nt: TGTGCCAGCAGTGCGGTCGACGGGAATCAGCCCCAGCATTTT

d_call: TRBD2
v_call: TRBV7-2
j_call: TRBJ2-7
clone_size: NA
cdr3_aa: CASSQSTSGSASYEQYF
cdr3_nt: TGTGCCAGCAGCCAATCTACTAGCGGGAGCGCATCCTACGAGCAGTACTTC

d_call: NA
v_call: TRBV28
j_call: TRBJ1-2
clone_size: NA
cdr3_aa: CASSDGGSGFYGYTF
cdr3_nt: TGTGCCAGCAGTGATGGGGGCTCGGGCTTCTATGGCTACACCTTC

d_call: TRBD2
v_call: TRBV27
j_call: TRBJ2-5
clone_size: NA
cdr3_aa: CASSSPLGGVFLETQYF
cdr3_nt: TGTGCCAGCAGTTCTCCCCTGGGGGGGGTCTTTCTAGAGACCCAGTACTTC

d_call: NA
v_call: TRBV10-3
j_call: TRBJ1-4
clone_size: once
cdr3_aa: CAISNQIAEEANEKLFF
cdr3_nt: TGTGCCATCAGCAACCAGATAGCGGAAGAGGCTAATGAAAAACTGTTTTTT

d_call: NA
v_call: TRBV28
j_call: TRBJ1-2
clone_size: NA
cdr3_aa: CASGGAPRFRDYGYTF
cdr3_nt: TGTGCCAGCGGGGGGGCCCCGCGTTTCCGTGACTATGGCTACACCTTC

d_call: NA
v_call: TRBV4-2
j_call: TRBJ1-5
clone_size: NA
cdr3_aa: CASSPESGNQPQHF
cdr3_nt: TGTGCCAGCAGCCCGGAGTCGGGTAATCAGCCCCAGCATTTT

d_call: NA
v_call: TRBV9
j_call: TRBJ1-2
clone_size: NA
cdr3_aa: CASSVGGQPELNYGYTF
cdr3_nt: TGTGCCAGCAGCGTAGGTGGACAGCCTGAACTTAACTATGGCTACACCTTC

d_call: NA
v_call: TRBV6-5
j_call: TRBJ1-2
clone_size: NA
cdr3_aa: CASSYAYLANYGYTF
cdr3_nt: TGTGCCAGCAGTTACGCTTACTTAGCTAACTATGGCTACACCTTC

d_call: NA
v_call: TRBV5-4
j_call: TRBJ2-1
clone_size: once
cdr3_aa: CASSLGGFLYNEQFF
cdr3_nt: TGTGCCAGCAGCTTGGGAGGGTTTCTCTACAATGAGCAGTTCTTC

d_call: NA
v_call: TRBV5-1
j_call: TRBJ2-5
clone_size: NA
cdr3_aa: CASSLAVGPQETQYF
cdr3_nt: TGCGCCAGCAGCTTGGCTGTGGGGCCACAAGAGACCCAGTACTTC

d_call: TRBD1
v_call: TRBV18
j_call: TRBJ2-1
clone_size: NA
cdr3_aa: CASSPDRGRNNEQFF
cdr3_nt: TGTGCCAGCTCCCCGGACAGGGGGAGGAACAATGAGCAGTTCTTC

d_call: NA
v_call: TRBV6-5
j_call: TRBJ1-2
clone_size: NA
cdr3_aa: CASSSTGLNYGYTF
cdr3_nt: TGTGCCAGCAGTTCGACAGGCCTTAACTATGGCTACACCTTC

d_call: TRBD2
v_call: TRBV4-1
j_call: TRBJ2-7
clone_size: NA
cdr3_aa: CASSHQGLAVAYEQYF
cdr3_nt: TGCGCCAGCAGCCACCAGGGACTAGCGGTAGCCTACGAGCAGTACTTC

d_call: NA
v_call: TRBV13
j_call: TRBJ2-1
clone_size: NA
cdr3_aa: CASSDRSGIENSYNEQFF
cdr3_nt: TGTGCCAGCAGCGACAGGAGCGGCATAGAGAACTCCTACAATGAGCAGTTCTTC

d_call: TRBD2
v_call: TRBV11-2
j_call: TRBJ2-1
clone_size: NA
cdr3_aa: CASSLKDGTSWVGEQFF
cdr3_nt: TGTGCCAGCAGCTTAAAGGACGGGACTAGCTGGGTTGGCGAGCAGTTCTTC

d_call: NA
v_call: TRBV7-9
j_call: TRBJ2-1
clone_size: NA
cdr3_aa: CASSPTGTANEQFF
cdr3_nt: TGTGCCAGCAGCCCCACTGGGACTGCAAATGAGCAGTTCTTC

d_call: TRBD1
v_call: TRBV4-2
j_call: TRBJ2-5
clone_size: NA
cdr3_aa: CASRRKGQGQETQYF
cdr3_nt: TGTGCCAGCAGGAGAAAGGGACAGGGACAAGAGACCCAGTACTTC

d_call: TRBD1
v_call: TRBV18
j_call: TRBJ1-4
clone_size: NA
cdr3_aa: CASSPVPGTGNEKLFF
cdr3_nt: TGTGCCAGCTCACCAGTACCCGGGACAGGAAATGAAAAACTGTTTTTT

d_call: NA
v_call: TRBV30
j_call: TRBJ2-7
clone_size: NA
cdr3_aa: CAWEKTGNYEQYF
cdr3_nt: TGTGCCTGGGAAAAAACAGGGAACTACGAGCAGTACTTC

d_call: TRBD1
v_call: TRBV4-1
j_call: TRBJ1-1
clone_size: NA
cdr3_aa: CASSRNTGENTEAFF
cdr3_nt: TGCGCCAGCAGCCGGAATACAGGGGAGAACACTGAAGCTTTCTTT

d_call: TRBD2
v_call: TRBV6-1
j_call: TRBJ2-5
clone_size: once
cdr3_aa: CASREHPSSGGRQETQYF
cdr3_nt: TGTGCCAGCAGAGAACACCCCAGCAGCGGGGGGCGGCAAGAGACCCAGTACTTC

d_call: NA
v_call: TRBV5-1
j_call: TRBJ2-1
clone_size: once
cdr3_aa: CASSLGHEQFF
cdr3_nt: TGCGCCAGCAGCTTGGGGCATGAGCAGTTCTTC

d_call: TRBD2
v_call: TRBV4-2
j_call: TRBJ2-1
clone_size: NA
cdr3_aa: CASSFTGLALFDEQFF
cdr3_nt: TGTGCCAGCAGCTTTACGGGACTAGCTTTATTTGATGAGCAGTTCTTC

d_call: TRBD2
v_call: TRBV28
j_call: TRBJ2-3
clone_size: NA
cdr3_aa: CASSQGGYTDTQYF
cdr3_nt: TGTGCCAGCAGCCAGGGAGGGTACACAGATACGCAGTATTTT

d_call: TRBD2
v_call: TRBV30
j_call: TRBJ2-5
clone_size: NA
cdr3_aa: CACGTSGSFQETQYF
cdr3_nt: TGTGCCTGCGGGACTAGCGGGTCCTTCCAAGAGACCCAGTACTTC

d_call: NA
v_call: TRBV7-2
j_call: TRBJ2-7
clone_size: once
cdr3_aa: CASSLVSGSYEQYF
cdr3_nt: TGTGCCAGCAGCTTAGTTTCAGGTTCTTACGAGCAGTACTTC

d_call: NA
v_call: TRBV5-1
j_call: TRBJ1-2
clone_size: NA
cdr3_aa: CASSLGAVDGYTF
cdr3_nt: TGCGCCAGCAGCTTGGGCGCGGTAGATGGCTACACCTTC

d_call: NA
v_call: TRBV13
j_call: TRBJ2-3
clone_size: NA
cdr3_aa: CASSSDNPTDTQYF
cdr3_nt: TGTGCCAGCAGTTCGGACAATCCCACAGATACGCAGTATTTT

d_call: TRBD1
v_call: TRBV28
j_call: TRBJ2-7
clone_size: NA
cdr3_aa: CASSSMGTGRGEQYF
cdr3_nt: TGTGCCAGCAGCTCCATGGGGACAGGGAGGGGCGAGCAGTACTTC

d_call: TRBD1
v_call: TRBV7-9
j_call: TRBJ1-4
clone_size: NA
cdr3_aa: CASSFGQGGEKLFF
cdr3_nt: TGTGCCAGCAGCTTTGGACAGGGAGGAGAAAAACTGTTTTTT

d_call: NA
v_call: TRBV2
j_call: TRBJ2-5
clone_size: NA
cdr3_aa: CATNGGKETQYF
cdr3_nt: TGTGCCACGAACGGGGGAAAAGAGACCCAGTACTTC

d_call: NA
v_call: TRBV21-1
j_call: TRBJ2-1
clone_size: NA
cdr3_aa: CASSRCLATPLHHSDNEQFF
cdr3_nt: TGTGCCAGCAGCAGGTGCCTAGCTACACCATTACACCATTCCGACAATGAGCAGTTCTTC

d_call: TRBD1
v_call: TRBV19
j_call: TRBJ2-5
clone_size: NA
cdr3_aa: CASSILGDRQETQYF
cdr3_nt: TGTGCCAGTAGTATACTTGGGGACAGGCAAGAGACCCAGTACTTC

d_call: TRBD1
v_call: TRBV28
j_call: TRBJ2-7
clone_size: NA
cdr3_aa: CASVGRGDSSYEQYF
cdr3_nt: TGTGCCAGCGTGGGACGAGGGGACAGCTCCTACGAGCAGTACTTC

d_call: TRBD2
v_call: TRBV5-4
j_call: TRBJ2-7
clone_size: NA
cdr3_aa: CASSPGTNYYEQYF
cdr3_nt: TGTGCCAGCAGCCCCGGGACTAACTACTACGAGCAGTACTTC

d_call: NA
v_call: TRBV20-1
j_call: TRBJ1-3
clone_size: NA
cdr3_aa: CSAVILNTIYF
cdr3_nt: TGCAGTGCTGTCATACTGAACACCATATATTTT

d_call: TRBD1
v_call: TRBV29-1
j_call: TRBJ2-5
clone_size: NA
cdr3_aa: CSVPGQGMETQYF
cdr3_nt: TGCAGCGTGCCGGGACAGGGGATGGAGACCCAGTACTTC

d_call: NA
v_call: TRBV14
j_call: TRBJ2-2
clone_size: once
cdr3_aa: CASSRTRGTGELFF
cdr3_nt: TGTGCCAGCAGTCGAACCCGGGGGACCGGGGAGCTGTTTTTT

d_call: TRBD1
v_call: TRBV5-1
j_call: TRBJ2-7
clone_size: NA
cdr3_aa: CASSLIGQGLDEQYF
cdr3_nt: TGCGCCAGCAGCTTAATTGGACAGGGGTTAGACGAGCAGTACTTC

d_call: TRBD1
v_call: TRBV7-2
j_call: TRBJ2-7
clone_size: once
cdr3_aa: CASSSRTGTGLEQYF
cdr3_nt: TGTGCCAGCAGCTCTCGTACCGGGACAGGGTTAGAGCAGTACTTC

d_call: NA
v_call: TRBV11-3
j_call: TRBJ2-7
clone_size: few
cdr3_aa: CASSSRQSYEQYF
cdr3_nt: TGTGCCAGCAGCTCGAGGCAAAGCTACGAGCAGTACTTC

d_call: TRBD1
v_call: TRBV5-1
j_call: TRBJ2-1
clone_size: NA
cdr3_aa: CASSPDRGRHNEQFF
cdr3_nt: TGCGCCAGCAGCCCGGACAGGGGGCGGCACAATGAGCAGTTCTTC

d_call: TRBD1
v_call: TRBV5-1
j_call: TRBJ1-1
clone_size: NA
cdr3_aa: CASSSGQKNTEAFF
cdr3_nt: TGCGCCAGCAGCTCGGGACAGAAGAACACTGAAGCTTTCTTT

d_call: TRBD1
v_call: TRBV2
j_call: TRBJ2-5
clone_size: NA
cdr3_aa: CASSRTGQETQYF
cdr3_nt: TGTGCCAGCAGTCGGACAGGGCAAGAGACCCAGTACTTC

d_call: NA
v_call: TRBV28
j_call: TRBJ2-1
clone_size: NA
cdr3_aa: CASSLGGVGDNEQFF
cdr3_nt: TGTGCCAGCAGTTTAGGAGGGGTTGGCGACAATGAGCAGTTCTTC

d_call: NA
v_call: TRBV25-1
j_call: TRBJ1-1
clone_size: NA
cdr3_aa: CASTPGTEAFF
cdr3_nt: TGTGCCAGCACCCCAGGCACTGAAGCTTTCTTT